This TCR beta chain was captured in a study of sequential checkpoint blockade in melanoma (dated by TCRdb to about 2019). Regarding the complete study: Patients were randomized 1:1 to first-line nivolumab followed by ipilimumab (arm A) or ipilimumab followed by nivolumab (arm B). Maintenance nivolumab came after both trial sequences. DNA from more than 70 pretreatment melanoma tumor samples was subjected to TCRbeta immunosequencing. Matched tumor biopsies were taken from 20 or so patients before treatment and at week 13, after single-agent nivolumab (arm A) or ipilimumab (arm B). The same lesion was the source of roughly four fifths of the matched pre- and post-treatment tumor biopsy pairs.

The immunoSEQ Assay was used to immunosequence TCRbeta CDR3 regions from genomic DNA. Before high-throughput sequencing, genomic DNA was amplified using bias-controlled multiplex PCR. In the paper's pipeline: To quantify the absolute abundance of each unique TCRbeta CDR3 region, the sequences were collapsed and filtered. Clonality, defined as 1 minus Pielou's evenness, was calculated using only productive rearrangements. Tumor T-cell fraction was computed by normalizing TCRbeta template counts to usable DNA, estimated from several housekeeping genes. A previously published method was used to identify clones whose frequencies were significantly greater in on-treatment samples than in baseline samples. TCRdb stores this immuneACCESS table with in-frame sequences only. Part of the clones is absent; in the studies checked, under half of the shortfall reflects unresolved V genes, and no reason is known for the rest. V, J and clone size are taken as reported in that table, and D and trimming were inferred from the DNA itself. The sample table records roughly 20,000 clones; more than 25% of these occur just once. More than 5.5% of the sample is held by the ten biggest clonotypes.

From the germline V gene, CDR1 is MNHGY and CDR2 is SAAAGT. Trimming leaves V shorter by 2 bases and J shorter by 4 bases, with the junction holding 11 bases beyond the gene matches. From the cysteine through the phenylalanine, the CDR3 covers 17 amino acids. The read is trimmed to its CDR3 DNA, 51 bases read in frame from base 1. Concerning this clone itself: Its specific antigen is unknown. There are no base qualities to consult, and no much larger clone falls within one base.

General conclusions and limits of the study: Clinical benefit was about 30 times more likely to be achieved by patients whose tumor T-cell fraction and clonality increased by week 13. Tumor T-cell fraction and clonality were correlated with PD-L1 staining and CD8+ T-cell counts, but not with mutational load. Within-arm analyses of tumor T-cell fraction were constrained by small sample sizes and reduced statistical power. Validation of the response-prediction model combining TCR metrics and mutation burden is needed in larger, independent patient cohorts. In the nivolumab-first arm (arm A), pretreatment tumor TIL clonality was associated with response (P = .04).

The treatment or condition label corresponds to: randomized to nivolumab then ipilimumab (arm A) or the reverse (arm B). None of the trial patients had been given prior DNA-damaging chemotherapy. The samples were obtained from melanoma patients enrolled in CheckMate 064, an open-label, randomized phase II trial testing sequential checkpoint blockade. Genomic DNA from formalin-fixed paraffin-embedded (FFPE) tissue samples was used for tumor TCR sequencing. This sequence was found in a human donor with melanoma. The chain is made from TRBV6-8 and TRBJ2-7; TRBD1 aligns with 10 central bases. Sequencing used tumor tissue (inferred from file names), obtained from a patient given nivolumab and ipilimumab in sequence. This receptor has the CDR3 CASSYVGTGVVRYEQYF. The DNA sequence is TGTGCCAGCAGTTACGTAGGGACAGGGGTCGTTCGATACGAGCAGTACTTC.